This TCR beta chain is from a study of CD8 T cell repertoires and HIV-1 epitope variants. The overall study: Control wells had CMV/EBV/flu peptides, negative Ebola AY9, or no peptide. Tested: three Gag epitope families, Nef HW9 and YT9.

In germline, CDR1 is SGHTA, CDR2 FQGNSA. The CDR3 runs to 15 residues. V was cut by 8 bases and J by 0 bases, with 16 bases left in between. The table came from immunoSEQ multiplex PCR; TCRdb's copy has only in-frame clones and leaves some out. The table lists roughly 100,000 clones, 74% of them singletons. In its sample, this clone was seen a few times. The sequenced sample was uncultured baseline CD8+ T cells from peripheral blood mononuclear cells (PBMCs). This clonotype was obtained from a male donor with HIV. The chain recombines TRBV7-2 with TRBJ1-1, with D maybe TRBD1 (6 bases). CDR3 in amino acids: CASEGGTLMNTEAFF. CDR3 DNA sequence: TGTGCCAGCGAGGGGGGGACACTAATGAACACTGAAGCTTTCTTT.